Below, 21 T cell receptor beta chains from the same sample are listed, as sequenced in a study of T cells in tuberculosis. Clones were read by immunoSEQ multiplex PCR, and TCRdb kept only the in-frame ones, dropping some. The repertoire holds 38,000 or so clones, with 95% as singletons. Sequencing was carried out using PBMCs. The receptors shown here come from a donor between 10 and 29 years old with latent tuberculosis or without tuberculosis infection.

The chain couples TRBV19 to TRBJ2-1; 9 bases match TRBD1. This CDR3 comprises 16 residues. The junction had 2 bases not matched to a gene; V was cut back by 1 base and J by 1 base. Looked up from germline, CDR1 is LNHDA and CDR2 is SQIVND (reference sequence). The CDR3 DNA sequence: TGTGCCAGTAGTATAGGAGGACAGGGGTCCTACAATGAGCAGTTCTTC. Amino acids: CASSIGGQGSYNEQFF.

The chain has TRBV30 and TRBJ1-2, with D unclear. This CDR3 comprises 14 residues. The V gene lost 0 bases and the J gene lost 7 bases, with 15 bases spanning the gap. Germline-derived CDR1 and CDR2 are GTSNPN and SVGIG (reference sequence). The CDR3 here is CAWSVGWSSRGYTF. The CDR3 DNA follows: TGTGCCTGGAGTGTAGGCTGGAGCAGTCGTGGCTACACCTTC.

The chain joins TRBV7-2 to TRBJ2-3; the D gene is possibly TRBD2 (7 bases). The V and J ends lost 3 bases and 0 bases respectively, with 16 bases between them. Germline CDR1 reads SGHTA; CDR2 reads FQGNSA. This CDR3 contains 17 residues. The DNA of the CDR3 is TGTGCCAGCAGCTTTGCGCGGGGGCCCTCTAGCACAGATACGCAGTATTTT. It codes for CASSFARGPSSTDTQYF.

V usage is TRBV28 and J usage is TRBJ2-1; 13 nucleotides align to TRBD2. The CDR3 length is 19 residues. With 5 bases clipped from V and 0 bases from J, the junction kept 10 bases outside the gene matches. Germline CDR1 reads MDHEN; CDR2 reads SYDVKM. The DNA for the CDR3 is TGTGCCAGCAGTCCCTCCGGGACTAGCGGGACGAGCTCCTACAATGAGCAGTTCTTC. It codes for CASSPSGTSGTSSYNEQFF.

The chain links TRBV7-3 to TRBJ1-1; TRBD1 aligns across 10 bases. V shed 10 bases and J 1 base; nucleotides not matched to a gene: 6. Germline assignment: CDR1 SGHTA and CDR2 FQGTGA. The CDR3 has 14 amino acids. CDR3 residues: CAIRGQGQNTEAFF. CDR3 in DNA: TGTGCCATCCGGGGACAGGGGCAGAACACTGAAGCTTTCTTT.

This rearrangement joins TRBV29-1 to TRBJ2-7; 7 bases agree with TRBD1. The CDR3 is made up of 10 amino acids. V gave up 4 bases and J gave up 12 bases; unmatched junction bases: 6. Looked up from germline, CDR1 is SQVTM and CDR2 is ANQGSEA. The CDR3 region has the DNA TGCAGCGTTGGTGACAGGGCGATGTACTTC. This encodes CSVGDRAMYF.

V is TRBV14 and J is TRBJ1-4, with 10 bases fitting TRBD1. Germline CDR1 and CDR2: SGHDN and FVKESK. The V gene end was trimmed by 3 bases and the J gene end by 2 bases; junction bases not matched to a gene: 18. This CDR3 has 21 residues. The CDR3 loop reads CASSHPQIGQGGLVTNEKLFF. The CDR3, as DNA: TGTGCCAGCAGCCATCCTCAGATCGGACAGGGGGGCCTAGTGACTAATGAAAAACTGTTTTTT.

This chain joins TRBV28 and TRBJ1-1, with D perhaps TRBD1 (5 bases). The germline V gene has CDR1 MDHEN and CDR2 SYDVKM. The V gene lost 2 bases and the J gene lost 6 bases, with 28 bases spanning the gap. The CDR3 is 19 residues long. The CDR3 protein is CASSLRTPGPKIRIPEAFF. The CDR3 DNA reads as TGTGCCAGCAGTTTACGGACACCGGGCCCCAAAATCAGGATTCCTGAAGCTTTCTTT.

The chain has TRBV4-3 and TRBJ1-1; D possibly corresponds to TRBD1 (5 bases). The CDR3 has 15 amino acids. V lost 0 bases to trimming and J lost 9 bases, with 17 bases between them. Germline values: CDR1 LGHNA, CDR2 YSLEER. This CDR3 is CASSQEARARSQAFF. CDR3 bases: TGCGCCAGCAGCCAAGAGGCCAGGGCTCGCTCGCAAGCTTTCTTT.

The chain couples TRBV6-5 to TRBJ2-2; D unclear. Germline V gene data show CDR1 as MNHEY and CDR2 as SVGAGI. The CDR3 contains 16 residues. Between the trimmed V and J ends, which lost 0 bases and 2 bases, there was a span of 10 bases. CDR3 nucleotides: TGTGCCAGCAGTTACTCACGCATTAGTAACACCGGGGAGCTGTTTTTT. It yields the protein CASSYSRISNTGELFF.

The gene calls are TRBV30 and TRBJ1-4, with D possibly TRBD1 on 6 matching bases. Trimming removed 7 bases from V and 3 bases from J, with 12 bases in between. Germline V lookup: CDR1 GTSNPN, CDR2 SVGIG (reference sequence). The CDR3 has 13 amino acids. CDR3 nucleotides: TGTGCCTATACCGACAGGTCTAATGAAAAACTGTTTTTT. Its translation is CAYTDRSNEKLFF.

The chain uses TRBV6-1 and TRBJ1-4; 8 bases are shared with TRBD1. J gave up 7 bases and V 6 bases, and 7 bases lay outside the gene matches. CDR1 is MNHNS, CDR2 SASEGT, per germline. This CDR3 contains 14 residues. CDR3 in amino acids: CASRSGGAGEKLFF. CDR3 in DNA: TGTGCCAGCAGATCAGGGGGCGCTGGTGAAAAACTGTTTTTT.

The chain joins TRBV19 to TRBJ1-2; D is unclear. V was trimmed by 3 bases and J by 3 bases, leaving 8 bases between them. Germline V gene lookup returns CDR1 LNHDA and CDR2 SQIVND (reference sequence). The CDR3 totals 13 residues. CDR3 bases: TGTGCCAGTAGTATTGACAACCACTATGGCTACACCTTC. The encoded protein is CASSIDNHYGYTF.

The J gene is TRBJ2-7, the V gene TRBV5-4; 10 bases map to TRBD1. CDR3 length equals 15 residues. Germline-derived CDR1 and CDR2 are SGHNT and YYREEE (reference sequence). V was pared by 3 bases and J by 7 bases, with 10 bases of the junction left unmatched. The CDR3 DNA is TGTGCCAGCAGCTCTCCGGGACAGGGGTCCCGGGAGCAGTACTTC. Encoded protein: CASSSPGQGSREQYF.

The chain links TRBV2 to TRBJ1-1; D might be TRBD1 (6 bases). V was clipped by 10 bases and J by 2 bases, with 14 bases between them. The germline gives CDR1 SNHLY, CDR2 FYNNEI. The CDR3 is 13 residues long. CDR3 amino acids: CATTQGRNTEAFF. The CDR3 coding sequence is TGTGCCACGACACAGGGTCGCAACACTGAAGCTTTCTTT.

The chain uses TRBV27 and TRBJ2-2; TRBD2 agrees at 8 bases. Germline CDR1 and CDR2: MNHEY and SMNVEV (reference sequence). V was clipped by 7 bases and J by 5 bases; unmatched bases: 6. This CDR3 has 14 amino acids. CDR3 in DNA: TGTGCCAGCACCTTCCAGCGGGGGACCGGGGAGCTGTTTTTT. Protein product: CASTFQRGTGELFF.

The genes are TRBV2 and TRBJ2-7; D possibly corresponds to TRBD1 (6 bases). Trimming shortened V by 2 bases and J by 6 bases, and 20 bases separated the two germline ends. The germline V gene encodes CDR1 SNHLY and CDR2 FYNNEI. The CDR3 loop spans 16 amino acids. DNA for the CDR3: TGTGCCAGCAGTGAATACCGGACAGAAAGCCGGGGCGAGCAGTACTTC. Its protein product is CASSEYRTESRGEQYF. Combining the CDR3 with reference TRBV2 and TRBJ2-7 gives the whole variable domain EPEVTQTPSHQVTQMGQEVILRCVPISNHLYFYWYRQILGQKVEFLVSFYNNEISEKSEIFDDQFSVERPDGSNFTLKIRSTKLEDSAMYFCASSEYRTESRGEQYFGPGTRLTVT.

This chain connects TRBV28 to TRBJ2-7; the D is unclear. The V and J ends lost 3 bases and 3 bases respectively, with 3 bases between them. This CDR3 has 11 amino acids. CDR1 and CDR2 from the germline V gene are MDHEN and SYDVKM. This CDR3 reads CASSFHYEQYF. In DNA, the CDR3 is TGTGCCAGCAGTTTCCACTACGAGCAGTACTTC.

The chain employs TRBV4-1 and TRBJ2-3; D perhaps matches TRBD2 (5 bases). V was pared by 1 base and J by 4 bases, with 12 bases between. CDR3 length equals 15 residues. Germline assignment: CDR1 MGHRA and CDR2 YSYEKL. CDR3 bases: TGCGCCAGCAGCCAAGTAGTAGCGACCCCAGATACGCAGTATTTT. Translating gives CASSQVVATPDTQYF.

This chain uses TRBV9 with TRBJ1-2; TRBD1 matches at 9 bases. Trimming removed 5 bases from V and 4 bases from J; junction bases left unmatched: 15. The CDR3 length is 17 residues. Germline assignment: CDR1 SGDLS and CDR2 YYNGEE. CDR3 coding DNA: TGTGCCAGCAGTTCCGGCCGCTTAATGACAGGGGGCTATGGCTACACCTTC. It specifies CASSSGRLMTGGYGYTF.

The chain carries TRBV6-6 and TRBJ1-1; TRBD1 aligns across 7 bases. The ends lost 0 bases at V and 4 bases at J; junction bases unmatched: 2. Germline CDR1 and CDR2: MNHNY and SVGAGI (reference sequence). The CDR3 is made up of 14 amino acids. CDR3 sequence (DNA): TGTGCCAGCAGTTACTCTGGGACAGCCACTGAAGCTTTCTTT. This sequence encodes CASSYSGTATEAFF.